Listed below are T cell receptor beta chains from one sample, sequenced in a study of blood T cell repertoires in COVID-19. The data were produced by immunoSEQ multiplex PCR, yet TCRdb's version contains in-frame clones alone and is incomplete. The sample holds around 150,000 clones; just under 80% are singletons and the top ten take 14%. Sequenced: peripheral blood. Receptor source: an elderly woman with acute or convalescent COVID-19. Each CDR3 is given with its conserved first and last residue. D genes are given only for firm matches.

J,V,D,CDR3
TRBJ2-3,TRBV18,TRBD1,CASSLQGASTDTQYF
TRBJ1-1,TRBV7-8,.,CASSRRDLNTEAFF
TRBJ2-5,TRBV7-9,.,CAGSLDGGGTEETQYF
TRBJ1-3,TRBV5-1,.,CASSLGRDTSGNTIYF
TRBJ1-4,TRBV15,.,CATSRETRNEKLFF
TRBJ1-6,TRBV5-1,.,CASSLEGVSGSPLHF
TRBJ2-1,TRBV6-5,.,CASSYTLIGRGYEQFF
TRBJ1-1,TRBV19,TRBD1,CASSKRQGAEAFF
TRBJ2-3,TRBV2,TRBD2,CASSEVLAGTDTQYF
TRBJ2-1,TRBV27,.,CASSYYGSSYNEQFF
TRBJ2-7,TRBV2,.,CASNPGGRFEQYF
TRBJ2-6,TRBV27,TRBD1,CASSLSAGGNVLTF
TRBJ2-3,TRBV28,TRBD2,CASSSLAGGGTDTQYF
TRBJ2-1,TRBV6-5,TRBD1,CASRMDRAYNEQFF
TRBJ1-1,TRBV11-2,.,CASSLEGDIRAAFF
TRBJ2-3,TRBV19,.,CASADKSATYTDTQYF
TRBJ1-5,TRBV6-1,.,CASSEGRGNQPQHF
TRBJ2-5,TRBV28,TRBD2,CASTRLAAQETQYF
TRBJ2-7,TRBV3-1/TRBV3-2,.,CASSQDGRVYEQYF
TRBJ2-3,TRBV21-1,.,CASSQSREGPPDTQYF
TRBJ2-1,TRBV7-2,.,CASSSRQENRNEQFF
TRBJ1-3,TRBV27,TRBD1,CASSPDRGTGNTIYF
TRBJ1-2,TRBV6-5,TRBD1,CASSYSRTGGYTF
TRBJ1-2,TRBV28,.,CASSLRDTYGYTF
TRBJ2-2,TRBV29-1,TRBD1,CSVVGDRVNTGELFF
TRBJ1-2,TRBV30,.,CAWRGNAYGYTF
TRBJ2-3,TRBV4-2,.,CASSRGSTDTQYF
TRBJ2-1,TRBV7-9,TRBD2,CASLKREAGNEQFF
TRBJ2-7,TRBV5-5,.,CASSLVADSSYEQYF
TRBJ1-1,TRBV5-6,TRBD1,CASSLPGQGEGTEAFF
TRBJ1-1,TRBV19,TRBD1,CASRGLPGQGDTEAFF
TRBJ1-4,TRBV18,.,CASSPRNGNEKLFF
TRBJ1-1,TRBV19,TRBD1,CASSISFGQGGSEAFF
TRBJ2-1,TRBV4-1,TRBD2,CASSQEGTSQYNEQFF
TRBJ2-5,TRBV7-7,.,CASSHGGRRGETQYF
TRBJ2-3,TRBV5-1,.,CASSLGALTDTQYF
TRBJ2-2,TRBV5-5,.,CASCRDTNTGELFF
TRBJ1-2,TRBV3-1/TRBV3-2,TRBD1,CASSAFSGGGYTF
TRBJ1-2,TRBV5-5,TRBD1,CASSSLPTATGGGYTF
TRBJ2-7,TRBV9,.,CASSATGAYAQYF
TRBJ1-1,TRBV19,.,CASSTETGNTEAFF
TRBJ1-3,TRBV7-2,.,CASSPSGATIYF
TRBJ2-7,TRBV18,.,CASSAASSYEQYF